The source of this TCR beta chain is a study of radiotherapy plus CTLA-4 blockade in lung cancer. Produced via immunoSEQ multiplex PCR; TCRdb's table is partial and in-frame only. The sample has tens of thousands of clones, almost 85% seen once. In regard to this clone: Its antigen is still unknown.

Study-wide points: Clones derived from tumor TCRs expanded in blood after radiotherapy plus ipilimumab.

This CDR3 contains 18 residues. After removal of 0 bases from V and 0 bases from J, the junction contained 2 bases not matched to a gene. Germline CDR1 reads SEHNR; CDR2 reads FQNEAQ (reference sequence). This receptor was obtained from a human donor with non-small cell lung cancer whose response to radiotherapy plus ipilimumab could not be evaluated. The sequencing here drew on peripheral blood, taken from a patient treated with radiotherapy plus ipilimumab. This sequence joins TRBV7-9 and TRBJ2-6; TRBD1 matches 10 bases. This CDR3 is CASSLAGTGASGANVLTF. CDR3 sequence (DNA): TGTGCCAGCAGCTTAGCCGGGACAGGGGCCTCTGGGGCCAACGTCCTGACTTTC.